These 2 T cell receptor beta chains originate from one sample sequenced in a study of regulatory T cells in long-lasting Graves disease. The time point is: newly diagnosed GD, antithyroid drugs for less than 3 months. The TCR library was made from RNA extracted from PBMCs. Arm-PCR of CDR3 regions with iRepertoire HTBI primers generated TCR beta libraries. TCRdb re-derived calls from the multiplex PCR reads in MiXCR, one entry per CDR3 protein. The data hold roughly 510,000 distinct CDR3 sequences, with about 16% observed a single time. The same specimen was also included in a second study, on T cells in Graves' hyperthyroidism and ophthalmopathy.

The source material was peripheral blood mononuclear cells (PBMCs), sampled at new diagnosis, from a patient treated with antithyroid drugs. The receptor set was obtained from a man aged 18-30 years with Graves disease.

This clonotype was counted at least ten times. The genes are TRBV11-3 and TRBJ2-1; D is unresolved. Per the germline V gene, CDR1 is SGHNT and CDR2 is YENEEA. V shed 3 bases and J shed 6 bases, with 12 bases lying between them. The CDR3 is made up of 14 amino acids. The CDR3 coding sequence is TGTGCCAGCAGCTTGGGTCCAACCTTCAATGAGCAGTTCTTC. This codes for CASSLGPTFNEQFF.

This chain joins TRBV14 and TRBJ2-5, with a possible D match to TRBD1 (6 bases). Germline assignment: CDR1 SGHDN and CDR2 FVKESK. This CDR3 comprises 17 residues. Trimming removed 4 bases from V and 0 bases from J, with 18 bases in between. CDR3 nucleotide sequence: TGTGCCAGCAGCCTAAGATATGGGCAGGGGTACCAAGAGACCCAGTACTTC. Translated, it gives CASSLRYGQGYQETQYF.